The T cell receptor (beta chain) described here comes from a study of PD-1 blockade in classical Hodgkin lymphoma. Study details: Each patient was given nivolumab 3 mg/kg through a vein every 2 weeks. Study-level findings and limits: Reports described newly diagnosed patients as having lower baseline TCR diversity than healthy donors. TCR diversity in CD4+, not CD8+, cells rose significantly by C4D1. Those achieving complete response showed baseline diversity like newly diagnosed patients.

The V gene lost 6 bases and the J gene lost 4 bases, with 12 bases spanning the gap. This CDR3 is built from 14 residues. Germline loops: CDR1 MRHNA, CDR2 SNTAGT. All trial patients relapsed after autologous stem cell transplantation. The assay was immunoSEQ multiplex PCR, and TCRdb's table has in-frame clones only and misses some. The sample carries 46,000 or so clones, 88% recorded once. There are a few counts of this clone. Its antigen is as yet unknown. Sequencing used peripheral blood mononuclear cells (PBMCs), obtained at baseline. This chain joins TRBV6-4 and TRBJ2-2; possible D gene TRBD2, 6 bases. This TCR derives from a human donor with classical Hodgkin lymphoma. For the CDR3, the DNA is TGTGCCAGCAGAGGGGACTCGGTCACCGGGGAGCTGTTTTTT. Encoded protein: CASRGDSVTGELFF.